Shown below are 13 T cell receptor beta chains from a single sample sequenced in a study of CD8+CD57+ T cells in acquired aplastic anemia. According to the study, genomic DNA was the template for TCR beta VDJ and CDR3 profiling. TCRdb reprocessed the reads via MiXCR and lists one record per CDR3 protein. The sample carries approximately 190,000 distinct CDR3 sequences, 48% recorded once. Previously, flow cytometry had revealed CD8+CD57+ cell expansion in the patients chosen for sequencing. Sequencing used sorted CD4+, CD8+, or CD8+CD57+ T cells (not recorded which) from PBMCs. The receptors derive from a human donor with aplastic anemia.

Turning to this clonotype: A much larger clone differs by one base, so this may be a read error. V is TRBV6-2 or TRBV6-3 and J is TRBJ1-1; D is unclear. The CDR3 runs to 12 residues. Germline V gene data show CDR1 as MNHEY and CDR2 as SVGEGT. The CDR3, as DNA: TGTGCCAACAGTGCCCTGACAATGGGAGCTTTCTTT. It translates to CANSALTMGAFF.

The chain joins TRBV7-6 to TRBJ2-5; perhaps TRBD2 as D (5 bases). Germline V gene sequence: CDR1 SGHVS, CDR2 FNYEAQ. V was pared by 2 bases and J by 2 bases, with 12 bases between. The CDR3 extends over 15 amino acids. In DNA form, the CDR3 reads TGTGCCAGCAGCTTATCCCCTAGCCCACAAGAGACCCAGTACTTC. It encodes CASSLSPSPQETQYF.

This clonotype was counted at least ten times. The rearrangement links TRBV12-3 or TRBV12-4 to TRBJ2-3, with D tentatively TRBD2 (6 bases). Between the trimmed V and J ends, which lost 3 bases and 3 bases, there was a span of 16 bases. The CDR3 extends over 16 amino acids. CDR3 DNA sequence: TGTGCCAGCAGTTTGGGGCGGGGATTAGGTACAGATACGCAGTATTTT. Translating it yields CASSLGRGLGTDTQYF.

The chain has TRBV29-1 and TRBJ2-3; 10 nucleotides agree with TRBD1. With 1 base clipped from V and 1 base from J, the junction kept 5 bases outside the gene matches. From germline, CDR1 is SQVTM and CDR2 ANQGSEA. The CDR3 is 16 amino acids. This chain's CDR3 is CSVEGRDRGGTDTQYF. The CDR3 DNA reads TGCAGCGTTGAAGGACGGGACAGGGGTGGCACAGATACGCAGTATTTT.

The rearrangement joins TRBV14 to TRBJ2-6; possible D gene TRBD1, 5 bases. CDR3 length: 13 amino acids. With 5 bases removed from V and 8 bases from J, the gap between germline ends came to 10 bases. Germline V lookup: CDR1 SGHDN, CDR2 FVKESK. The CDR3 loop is CASSSRVPNVLTF. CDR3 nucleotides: TGTGCCAGCAGCAGCAGGGTGCCCAACGTCCTGACTTTC.

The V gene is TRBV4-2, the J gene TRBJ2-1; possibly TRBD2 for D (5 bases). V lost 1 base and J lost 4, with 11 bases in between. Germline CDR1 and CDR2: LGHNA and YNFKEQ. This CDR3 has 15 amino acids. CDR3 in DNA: TGTGCCAGCAGCCAAGTAAGAGGGCAATACAATGAGCAGTTCTTC. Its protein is CASSQVRGQYNEQFF.

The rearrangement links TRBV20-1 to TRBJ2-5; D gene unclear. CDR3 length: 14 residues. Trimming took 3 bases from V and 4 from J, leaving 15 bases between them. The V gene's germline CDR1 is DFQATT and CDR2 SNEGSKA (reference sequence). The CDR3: CSASDGSALETQYF. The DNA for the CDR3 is TGCAGTGCTAGTGATGGGTCGGCTTTAGAGACCCAGTACTTC.

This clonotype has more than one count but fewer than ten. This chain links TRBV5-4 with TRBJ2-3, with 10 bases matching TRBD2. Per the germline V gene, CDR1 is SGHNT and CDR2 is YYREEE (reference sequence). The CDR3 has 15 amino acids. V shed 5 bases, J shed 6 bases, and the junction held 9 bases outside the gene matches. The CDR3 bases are TGTGCCAGCAGTTCCAGCGGGGGGGCAGGGGATACGCAGTATTTT. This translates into CASSSSGGAGDTQYF. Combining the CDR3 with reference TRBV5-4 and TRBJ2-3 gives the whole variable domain ETGVTQSPTHLIKTRGQQVTLRCSSQSGHNTVSWYQQALGQGPQFIFQYYREEENGRGNFPPRFSGLQFPNYSSELNVNALELDDSALYLCASSSSGGAGDTQYFGPGTRLTVL.

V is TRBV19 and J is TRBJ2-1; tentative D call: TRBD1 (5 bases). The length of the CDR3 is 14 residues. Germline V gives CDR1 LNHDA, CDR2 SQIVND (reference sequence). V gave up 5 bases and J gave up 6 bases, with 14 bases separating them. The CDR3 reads CASSGSGRVNEQFF. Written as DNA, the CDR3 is TGTGCCAGTAGTGGATCAGGGCGTGTCAATGAGCAGTTCTTC. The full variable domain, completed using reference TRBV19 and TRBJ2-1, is DGGITQSPKYLFRKEGQNVTLSCEQNLNHDAMYWYRQDPGQGLRLIYYSQIVNDFQKGDIAEGYSVSREKKESFPLTVTSAQKNPTAFYLCASSGSGRVNEQFFGPGTRLTVL.

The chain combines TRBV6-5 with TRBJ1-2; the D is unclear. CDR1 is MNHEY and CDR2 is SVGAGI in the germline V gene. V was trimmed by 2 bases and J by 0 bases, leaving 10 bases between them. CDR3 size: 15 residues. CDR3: CASSYRRRANYGYTF. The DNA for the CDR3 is TGTGCCAGCAGTTACCGACGGAGAGCTAACTATGGCTACACCTTC.

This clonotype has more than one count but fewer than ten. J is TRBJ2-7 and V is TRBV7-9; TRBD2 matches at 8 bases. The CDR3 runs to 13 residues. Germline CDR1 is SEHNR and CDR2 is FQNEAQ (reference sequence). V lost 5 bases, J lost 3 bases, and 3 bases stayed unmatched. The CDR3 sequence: CASSQLAVYEQYF. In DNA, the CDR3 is TGTGCCAGCAGCCAACTAGCGGTCTACGAGCAGTACTTC.

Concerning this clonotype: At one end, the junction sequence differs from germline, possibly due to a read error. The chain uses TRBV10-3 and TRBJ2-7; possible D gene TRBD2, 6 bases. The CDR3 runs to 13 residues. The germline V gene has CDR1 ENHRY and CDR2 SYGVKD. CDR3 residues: CAISPGTSYEQYF. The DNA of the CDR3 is TGTGCCATCAGCCCCGGGACTTCCTACGAGCAGTATTTC.

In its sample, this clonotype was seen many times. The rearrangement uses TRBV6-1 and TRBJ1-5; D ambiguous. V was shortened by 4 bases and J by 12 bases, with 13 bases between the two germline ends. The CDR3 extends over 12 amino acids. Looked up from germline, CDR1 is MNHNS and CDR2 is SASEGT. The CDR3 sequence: CASSVSSFFQHF. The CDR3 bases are TGTGCCAGCAGTGTCTCTTCGTTCTTCCAGCATTTT.